The T cell receptor beta chain described here comes from a study of blood T cell repertoires in COVID-19. Study-wide context: PBMCs, B-cell-depleted T cells, or T cells provided the cDNA or gDNA that made up the material.

Under the authors' procedure: Amplification with reference gene primers provided the estimates of nucleated cell counts. TCRdb's copy holds only in-frame clones and misses some; the assay was immunoSEQ multiplex PCR. Clonal size and the V and J genes are those of that table, whereas D and trimming came from the DNA. The sample contains roughly 180,000 clones, roughly 82% of which appear only once. Participants reported their clinical history, and cohort assignment relied on those reports. Two negative PCRs, clearance, or symptom resolution characterized the recovered Cohort 3 donors. V shed 1 base and J shed 7 bases, with 11 bases lying between them. This CDR3 region has 14 residues. Per germline, CDR1 MNHNS and CDR2 SASEGT. The sample holds one count of this clone.

This clonotype originated in a woman younger than 45 who had recovered from COVID-19. Sequenced sample: PBMCs or T cells enriched from blood (not recorded which). The chain recombines TRBV6-1 with TRBJ1-5, with a weak D call TRBD1 (5 bases). CDR3 protein: CASSEVQVGQPQHF. The DNA of the CDR3 is TGTGCCAGCAGTGAAGTACAGGTTGGACAGCCCCAGCATTTT.